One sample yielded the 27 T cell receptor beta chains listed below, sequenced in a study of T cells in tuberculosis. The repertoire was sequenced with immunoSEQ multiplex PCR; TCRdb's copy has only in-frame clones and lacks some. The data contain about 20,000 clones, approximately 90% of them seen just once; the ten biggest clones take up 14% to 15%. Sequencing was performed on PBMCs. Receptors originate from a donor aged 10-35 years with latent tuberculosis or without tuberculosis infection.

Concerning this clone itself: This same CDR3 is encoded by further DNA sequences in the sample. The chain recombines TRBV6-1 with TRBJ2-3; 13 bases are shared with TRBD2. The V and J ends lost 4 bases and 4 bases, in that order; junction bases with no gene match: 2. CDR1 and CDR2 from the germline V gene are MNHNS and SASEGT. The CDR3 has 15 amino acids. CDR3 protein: CASSGTSGGADTQYF. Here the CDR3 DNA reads TGTGCCAGCAGTGGTACTAGCGGGGGGGCAGATACGCAGTATTTT.

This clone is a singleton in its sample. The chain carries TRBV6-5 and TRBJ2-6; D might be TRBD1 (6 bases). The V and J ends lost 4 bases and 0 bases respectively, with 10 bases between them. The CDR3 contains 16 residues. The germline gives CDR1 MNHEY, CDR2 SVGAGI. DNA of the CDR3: TGTGCCAGCAGTTCCGGGACAAGCTCTGGGGCCAACGTCCTGACTTTC. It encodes CASSSGTSSGANVLTF.

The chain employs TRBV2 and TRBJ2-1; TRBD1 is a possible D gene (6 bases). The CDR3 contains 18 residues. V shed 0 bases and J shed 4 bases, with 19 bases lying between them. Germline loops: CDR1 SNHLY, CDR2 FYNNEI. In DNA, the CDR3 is TGTGCCAGCAGTGAAGCCAGACAAGGGGGACCTAGATACAATGAGCAGTTCTTC. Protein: CASSEARQGGPRYNEQFF.

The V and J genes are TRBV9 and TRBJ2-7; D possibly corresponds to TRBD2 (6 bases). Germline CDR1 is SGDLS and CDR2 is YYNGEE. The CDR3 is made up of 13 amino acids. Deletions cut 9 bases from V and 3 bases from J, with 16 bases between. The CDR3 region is CANNSGTDYEQYF. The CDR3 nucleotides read TGTGCCAACAATTCCGGGACTGACTACGAGCAGTACTTC.

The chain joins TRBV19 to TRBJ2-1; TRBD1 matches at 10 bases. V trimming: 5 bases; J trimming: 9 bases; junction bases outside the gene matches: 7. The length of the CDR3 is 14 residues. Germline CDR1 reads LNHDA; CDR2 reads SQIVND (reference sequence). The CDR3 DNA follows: TGTGCCAGTAGTCCTTGGACAGGGGGGATTGAGCAGTTCTTC. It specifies CASSPWTGGIEQFF.

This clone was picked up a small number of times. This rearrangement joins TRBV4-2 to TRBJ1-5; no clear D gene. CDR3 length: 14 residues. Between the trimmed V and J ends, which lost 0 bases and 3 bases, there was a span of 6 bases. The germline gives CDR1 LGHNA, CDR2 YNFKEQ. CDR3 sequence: CASSQEGFNQPQHF. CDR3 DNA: TGTGCCAGCAGCCAAGAGGGCTTCAATCAGCCCCAGCATTTT.

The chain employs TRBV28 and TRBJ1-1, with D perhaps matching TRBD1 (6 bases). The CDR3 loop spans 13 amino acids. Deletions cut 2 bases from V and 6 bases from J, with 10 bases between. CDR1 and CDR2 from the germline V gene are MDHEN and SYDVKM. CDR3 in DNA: TGTGCCAGCAGTTTAAGGGGGTATGCTGAAGCTTTCTTT. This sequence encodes CASSLRGYAEAFF. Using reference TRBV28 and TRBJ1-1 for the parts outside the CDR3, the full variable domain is DVKVTQSSRYLVKRTGEKVFLECVQDMDHENMFWYRQDPGLGLRLIYFSYDVKMKEKGDIPEGYSVSREKKERFSLILESASTNQTSMYLCASSLRGYAEAFFGQGTRLTVV.

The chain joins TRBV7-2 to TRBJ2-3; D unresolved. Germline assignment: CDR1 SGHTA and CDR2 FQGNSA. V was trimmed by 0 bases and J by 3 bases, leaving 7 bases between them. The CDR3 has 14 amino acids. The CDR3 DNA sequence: TGTGCCAGCAGCTTAGCGGTCGGTACAGATACGCAGTATTTT. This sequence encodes CASSLAVGTDTQYF.

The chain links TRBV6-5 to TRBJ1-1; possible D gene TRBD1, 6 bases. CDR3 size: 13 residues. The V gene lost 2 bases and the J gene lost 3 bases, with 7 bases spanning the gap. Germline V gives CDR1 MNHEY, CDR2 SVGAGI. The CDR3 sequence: CASSYEGDTEAFF. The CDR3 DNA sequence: TGTGCCAGCAGTTACGAGGGGGACACTGAAGCTTTCTTT.

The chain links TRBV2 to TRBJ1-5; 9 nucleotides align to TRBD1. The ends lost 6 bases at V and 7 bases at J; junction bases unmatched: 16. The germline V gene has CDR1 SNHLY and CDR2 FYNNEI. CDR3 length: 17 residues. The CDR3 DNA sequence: TGTGCCAGCAGCGCCGAAAGGGGACAGGGATTACGGCAGCCCCAGCATTTT. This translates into CASSAERGQGLRQPQHF. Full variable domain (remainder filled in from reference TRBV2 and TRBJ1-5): EPEVTQTPSHQVTQMGQEVILRCVPISNHLYFYWYRQILGQKVEFLVSFYNNEISEKSEIFDDQFSVERPDGSNFTLKIRSTKLEDSAMYFCASSAERGQGLRQPQHFGDGTRLSIL.

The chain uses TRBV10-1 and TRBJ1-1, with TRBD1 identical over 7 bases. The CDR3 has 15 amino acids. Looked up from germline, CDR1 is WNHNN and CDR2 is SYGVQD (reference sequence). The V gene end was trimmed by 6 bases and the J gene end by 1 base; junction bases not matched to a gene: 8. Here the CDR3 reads CASRDSGTANTEAFF. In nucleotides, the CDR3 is TGCGCCAGCAGGGACTCCGGGACAGCGAACACTGAAGCTTTCTTT.

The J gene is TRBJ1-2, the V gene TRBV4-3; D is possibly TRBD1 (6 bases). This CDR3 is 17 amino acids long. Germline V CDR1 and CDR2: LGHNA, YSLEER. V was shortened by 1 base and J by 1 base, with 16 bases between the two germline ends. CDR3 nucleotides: TGCGCCAGCAGCCAAGTACCGGGACAAACTATTAACTATGGCTACACCTTC. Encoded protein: CASSQVPGQTINYGYTF.

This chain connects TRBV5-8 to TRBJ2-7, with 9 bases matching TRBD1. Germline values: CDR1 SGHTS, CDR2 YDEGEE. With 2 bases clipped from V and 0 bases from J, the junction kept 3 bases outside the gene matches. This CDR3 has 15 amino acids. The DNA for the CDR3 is TGTGCCAGCAGCTTTTGGGACAGGGCCTCCTACGAGCAGTACTTC. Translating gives CASSFWDRASYEQYF.

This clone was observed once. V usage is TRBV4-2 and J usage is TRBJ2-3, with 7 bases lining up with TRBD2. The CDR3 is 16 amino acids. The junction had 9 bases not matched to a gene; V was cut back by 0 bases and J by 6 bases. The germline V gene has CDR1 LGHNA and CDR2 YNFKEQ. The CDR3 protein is CASSQDRAAGKDTQYF. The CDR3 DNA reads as TGTGCCAGCAGCCAAGATCGGGCAGCGGGGAAGGATACGCAGTATTTT.

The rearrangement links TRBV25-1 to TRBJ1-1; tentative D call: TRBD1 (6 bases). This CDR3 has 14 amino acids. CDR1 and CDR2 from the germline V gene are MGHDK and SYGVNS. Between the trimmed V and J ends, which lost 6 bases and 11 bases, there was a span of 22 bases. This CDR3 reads CASSTTGGGPRAFF. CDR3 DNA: TGTGCCAGCAGCACTACTGGGGGGGGCCCCCGGGCTTTCTTT.

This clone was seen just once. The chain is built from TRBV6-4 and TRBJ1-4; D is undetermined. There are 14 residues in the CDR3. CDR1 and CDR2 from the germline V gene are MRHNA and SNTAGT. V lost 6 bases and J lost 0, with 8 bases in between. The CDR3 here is CASSETATNEKLFF. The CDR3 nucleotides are TGTGCCAGCAGCGAAACAGCAACTAATGAAAAACTGTTTTTT.

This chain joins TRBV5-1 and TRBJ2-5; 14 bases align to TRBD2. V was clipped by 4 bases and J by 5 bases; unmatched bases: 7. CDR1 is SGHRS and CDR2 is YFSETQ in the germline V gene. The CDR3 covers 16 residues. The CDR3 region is CASSLGLAGEVETQYF. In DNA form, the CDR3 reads TGCGCCAGCAGCCTGGGACTAGCGGGGGAGGTTGAGACCCAGTACTTC.

As DNA, the CDR3 is TGTGCCTGGAGTGTCCAGGGCTATGGCTACACCTTC. Its translation is CAWSVQGYGYTF. The chain has TRBV30 and TRBJ1-2; tentatively, D is TRBD1 (5 bases). The CDR3 loop spans 12 amino acids. V dropped 0 bases and J dropped 4 bases, with 6 bases sitting between them. Germline lookup yields CDR1 GTSNPN and CDR2 SVGIG (reference sequence).

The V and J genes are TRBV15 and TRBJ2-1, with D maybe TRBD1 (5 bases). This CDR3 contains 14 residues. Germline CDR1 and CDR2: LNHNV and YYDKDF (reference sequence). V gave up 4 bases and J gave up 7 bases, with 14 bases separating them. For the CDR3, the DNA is TGTGCCACCAGCATGGGGCAGGGAAAGAATGAGCAGTTCTTC. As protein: CATSMGQGKNEQFF. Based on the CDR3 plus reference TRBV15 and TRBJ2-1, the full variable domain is DAMVIQNPRYQVTQFGKPVTLSCSQTLNHNVMYWYQQKSSQAPKLLFHYYDKDFNNEADTPDNFQSRRPNTSFCFLDIRSPGLGDTAMYLCATSMGQGKNEQFFGPGTRLTVL.

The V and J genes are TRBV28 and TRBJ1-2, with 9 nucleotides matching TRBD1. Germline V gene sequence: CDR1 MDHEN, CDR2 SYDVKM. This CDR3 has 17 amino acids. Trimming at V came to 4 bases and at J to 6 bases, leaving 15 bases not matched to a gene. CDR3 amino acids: CASSSGQGPPIYDGYTF. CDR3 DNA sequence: TGTGCCAGCAGTTCCGGACAGGGGCCGCCAATTTACGATGGCTACACCTTC.

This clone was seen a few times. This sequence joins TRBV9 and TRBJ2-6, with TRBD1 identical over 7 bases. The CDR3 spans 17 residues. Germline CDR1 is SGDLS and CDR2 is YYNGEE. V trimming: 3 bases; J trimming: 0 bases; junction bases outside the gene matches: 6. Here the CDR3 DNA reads TGTGCCAGCAGCGCCCGGGACAGCATCTCTGGGGCCAACGTCCTGACTTTC. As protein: CASSARDSISGANVLTF. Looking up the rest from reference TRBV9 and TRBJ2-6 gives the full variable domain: DSGVTQTPKHLITATGQRVTLRCSPRSGDLSVYWYQQSLDQGLQFLIQYYNGEERAKGNILERFSAQQFPDLHSELNLSSLELGDSALYFCASSARDSISGANVLTFGAGSRLTVL.

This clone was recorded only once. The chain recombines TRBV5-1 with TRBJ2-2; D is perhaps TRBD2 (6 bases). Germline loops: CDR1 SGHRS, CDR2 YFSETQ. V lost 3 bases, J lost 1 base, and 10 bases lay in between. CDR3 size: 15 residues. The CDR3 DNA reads TGCGCCAGCAGCTGGGGGGACGAGAACACCGGGGAGCTGTTTTTT. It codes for CASSWGDENTGELFF.

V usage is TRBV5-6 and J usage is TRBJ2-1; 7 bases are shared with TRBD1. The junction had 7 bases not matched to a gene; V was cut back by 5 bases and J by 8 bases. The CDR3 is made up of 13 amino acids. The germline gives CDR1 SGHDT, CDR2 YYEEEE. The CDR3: CASSIRGRDEQFF. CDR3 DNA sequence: TGTGCCAGCAGTATTAGGGGGCGCGATGAGCAGTTCTTC.

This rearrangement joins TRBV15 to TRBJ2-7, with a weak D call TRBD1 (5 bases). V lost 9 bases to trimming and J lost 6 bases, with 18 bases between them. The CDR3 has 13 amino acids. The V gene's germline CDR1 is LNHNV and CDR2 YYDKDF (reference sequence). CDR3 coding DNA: TGTGCCACTGGGGCGGACCTTTCGGGCGAGCAGTACTTC. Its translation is CATGADLSGEQYF.

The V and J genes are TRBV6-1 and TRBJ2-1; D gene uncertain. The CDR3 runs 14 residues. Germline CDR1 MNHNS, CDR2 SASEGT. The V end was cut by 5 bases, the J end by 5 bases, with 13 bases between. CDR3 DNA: TGTGCCAGCAGTCCCATAGCTCTGGACAATGAGCAGTTCTTC. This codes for CASSPIALDNEQFF.

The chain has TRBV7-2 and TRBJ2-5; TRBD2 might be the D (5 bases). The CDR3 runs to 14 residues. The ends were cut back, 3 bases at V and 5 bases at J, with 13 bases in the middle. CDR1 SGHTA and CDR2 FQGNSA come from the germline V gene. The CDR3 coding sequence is TGTGCCAGCAGCTTCTCTCGGACGGGGGAGACCCAGTACTTC. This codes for CASSFSRTGETQYF.

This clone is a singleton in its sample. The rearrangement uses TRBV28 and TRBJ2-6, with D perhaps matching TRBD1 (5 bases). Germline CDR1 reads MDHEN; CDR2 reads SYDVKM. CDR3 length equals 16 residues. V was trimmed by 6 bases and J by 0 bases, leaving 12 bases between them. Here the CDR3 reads CASRKGLSSGANVLTF. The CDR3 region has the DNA TGTGCCAGCAGAAAGGGGCTGAGCTCTGGGGCCAACGTCCTGACTTTC.